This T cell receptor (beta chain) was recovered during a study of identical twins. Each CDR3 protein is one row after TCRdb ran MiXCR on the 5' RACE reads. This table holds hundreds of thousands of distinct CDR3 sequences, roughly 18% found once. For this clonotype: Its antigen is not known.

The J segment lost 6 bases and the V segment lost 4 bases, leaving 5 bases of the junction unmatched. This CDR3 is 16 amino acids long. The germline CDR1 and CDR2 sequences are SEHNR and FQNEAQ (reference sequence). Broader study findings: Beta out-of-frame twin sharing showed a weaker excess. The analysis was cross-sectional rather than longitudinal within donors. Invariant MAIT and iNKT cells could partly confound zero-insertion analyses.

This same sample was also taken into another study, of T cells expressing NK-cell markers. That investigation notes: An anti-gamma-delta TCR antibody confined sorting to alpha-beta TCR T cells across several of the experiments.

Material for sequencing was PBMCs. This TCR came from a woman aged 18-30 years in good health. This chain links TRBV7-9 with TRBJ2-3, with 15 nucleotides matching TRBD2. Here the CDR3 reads CASSSGLAGGVDTQYF. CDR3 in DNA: TGTGCCAGCAGCTCGGGACTAGCGGGGGGAGTTGATACGCAGTATTTT.